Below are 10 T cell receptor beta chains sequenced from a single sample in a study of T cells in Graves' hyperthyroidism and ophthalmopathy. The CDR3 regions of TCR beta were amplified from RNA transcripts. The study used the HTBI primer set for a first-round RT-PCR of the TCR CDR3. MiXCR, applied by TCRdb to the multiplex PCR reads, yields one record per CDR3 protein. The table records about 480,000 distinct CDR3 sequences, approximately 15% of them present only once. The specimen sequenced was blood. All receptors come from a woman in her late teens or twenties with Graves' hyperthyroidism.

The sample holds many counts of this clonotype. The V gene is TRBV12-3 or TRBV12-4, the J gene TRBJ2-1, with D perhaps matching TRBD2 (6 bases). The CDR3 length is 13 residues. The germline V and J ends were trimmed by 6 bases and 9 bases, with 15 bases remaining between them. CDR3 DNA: TGTGCCAGCAGCCAACTAGCCTTGGGTGAGCAGTTCTTC. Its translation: CASSQLALGEQFF.

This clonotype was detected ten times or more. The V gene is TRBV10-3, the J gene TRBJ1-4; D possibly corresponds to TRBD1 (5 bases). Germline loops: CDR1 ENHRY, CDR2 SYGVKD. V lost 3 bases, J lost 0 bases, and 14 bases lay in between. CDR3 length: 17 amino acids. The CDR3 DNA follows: TGTGCCATCAGTGACCTTTGGGGCGCCGCAACTAATGAAAAACTGTTTTTT. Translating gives CAISDLWGAATNEKLFF.

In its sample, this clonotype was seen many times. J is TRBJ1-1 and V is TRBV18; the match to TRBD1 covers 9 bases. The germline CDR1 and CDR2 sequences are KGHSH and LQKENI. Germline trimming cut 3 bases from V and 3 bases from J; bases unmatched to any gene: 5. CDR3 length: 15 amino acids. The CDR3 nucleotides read TGTGCCAGCTCACCCGGGGACAGGGCCGACACTGAAGCTTTCTTT. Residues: CASSPGDRADTEAFF. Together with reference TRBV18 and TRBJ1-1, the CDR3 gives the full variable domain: NAGVMQNPRHLVRRRGQEARLRCSPMKGHSHVYWYRQLPEEGLKFMVYLQKENIIDESGMPKERFSAEFPKEGPSILRIQQVVRGDSAAYFCASSPGDRADTEAFFGQGTRLTVV.

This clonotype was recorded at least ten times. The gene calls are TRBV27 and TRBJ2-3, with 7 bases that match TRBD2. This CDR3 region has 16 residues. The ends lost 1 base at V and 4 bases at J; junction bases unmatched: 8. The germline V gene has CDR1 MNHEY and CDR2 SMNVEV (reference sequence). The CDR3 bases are TGTGCCAGCAGTTTATATTTTCGGGGGAGGGCAGATACGCAGTATTTT. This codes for CASSLYFRGRADTQYF.

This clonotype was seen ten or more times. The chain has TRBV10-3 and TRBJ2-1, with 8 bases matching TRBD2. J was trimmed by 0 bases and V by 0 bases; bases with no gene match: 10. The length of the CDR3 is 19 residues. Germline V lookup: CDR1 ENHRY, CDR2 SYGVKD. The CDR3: CAISESIIAGTSSYNEQFF. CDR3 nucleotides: TGTGCCATCAGTGAGTCAATAATAGCGGGGACAAGCTCCTACAATGAGCAGTTCTTC.

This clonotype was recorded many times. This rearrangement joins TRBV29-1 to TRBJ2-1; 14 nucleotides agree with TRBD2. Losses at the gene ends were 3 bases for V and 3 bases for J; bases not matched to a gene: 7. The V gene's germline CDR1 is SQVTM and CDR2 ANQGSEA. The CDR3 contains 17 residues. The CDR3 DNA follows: TGCAGCGTTGAGGGACTAGCGGGAGTAGAGGGCTACAATGAGCAGTTCTTC. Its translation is CSVEGLAGVEGYNEQFF.

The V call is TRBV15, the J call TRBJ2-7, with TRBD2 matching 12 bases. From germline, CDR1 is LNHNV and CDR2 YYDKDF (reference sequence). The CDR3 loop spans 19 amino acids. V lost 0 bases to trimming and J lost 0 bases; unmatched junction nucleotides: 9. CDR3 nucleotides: TGTGCCACCAGCAGAGATTCTCCCGGACTAGCGGGAACCTCCTACGAGCAGTACGTC. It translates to CATSRDSPGLAGTSYEQYV.

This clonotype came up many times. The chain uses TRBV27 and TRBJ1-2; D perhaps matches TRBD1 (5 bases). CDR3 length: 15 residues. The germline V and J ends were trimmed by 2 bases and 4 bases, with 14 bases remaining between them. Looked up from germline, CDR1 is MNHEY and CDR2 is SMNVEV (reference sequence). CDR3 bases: TGTGCCAGCAGTTTAAACCCAGGGAGGGGCTATGGCTACACCTTC. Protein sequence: CASSLNPGRGYGYTF.

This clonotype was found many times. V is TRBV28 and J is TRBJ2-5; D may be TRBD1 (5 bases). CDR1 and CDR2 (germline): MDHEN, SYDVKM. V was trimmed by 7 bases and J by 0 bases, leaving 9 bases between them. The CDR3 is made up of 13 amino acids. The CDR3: CASTDSYQETQYF. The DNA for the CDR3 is TGTGCCAGCACCGACAGCTACCAAGAGACCCAGTACTTC.

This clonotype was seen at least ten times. In nucleotides, the CDR3 is TGTGCCAGCAGCTTGGGACAGTTATTTTACAATGAGCAGTTCTTC. Translated, it gives CASSLGQLFYNEQFF. This chain links TRBV13 with TRBJ2-1; 7 nucleotides agree with TRBD1. Germline V gives CDR1 PRHDT, CDR2 FYEKMQ (reference sequence). The V segment lost 3 bases and the J segment 4 bases; nucleotides outside the gene matches: 6. This CDR3 is 15 amino acids long.